The clone carrying this TCR beta chain occurred once. Its cognate antigen is unknown. V lost 7 bases to trimming and J lost 5 bases; unmatched junction nucleotides: 4. The germline CDR1 and CDR2 sequences are SNHLY and FYNNEI. The CDR3 covers 13 residues. These data belong to a study of cytomegalovirus exposure and HLA in healthy donors. Findings and limits, study-wide: Clusters of TCRs from the first cohort tended to co-occur in the roughly 120 validation repertoires (as a later analysis found).

Assay: immunoSEQ multiplex PCR; the TCRdb copy retains only in-frame clones and omits some. This table has under 80,000 clones, about 90% appearing once. Sequencing used PBMCs. The chain links TRBV2 to TRBJ1-5; 8 bases agree with TRBD1. The sequence was obtained from a woman younger than 35 in good health and CMV-seronegative. The CDR3 reads CASTQGGYQPQHF. The CDR3 DNA sequence: TGTGCCAGCACACAGGGGGGCTATCAGCCCCAGCATTTT.